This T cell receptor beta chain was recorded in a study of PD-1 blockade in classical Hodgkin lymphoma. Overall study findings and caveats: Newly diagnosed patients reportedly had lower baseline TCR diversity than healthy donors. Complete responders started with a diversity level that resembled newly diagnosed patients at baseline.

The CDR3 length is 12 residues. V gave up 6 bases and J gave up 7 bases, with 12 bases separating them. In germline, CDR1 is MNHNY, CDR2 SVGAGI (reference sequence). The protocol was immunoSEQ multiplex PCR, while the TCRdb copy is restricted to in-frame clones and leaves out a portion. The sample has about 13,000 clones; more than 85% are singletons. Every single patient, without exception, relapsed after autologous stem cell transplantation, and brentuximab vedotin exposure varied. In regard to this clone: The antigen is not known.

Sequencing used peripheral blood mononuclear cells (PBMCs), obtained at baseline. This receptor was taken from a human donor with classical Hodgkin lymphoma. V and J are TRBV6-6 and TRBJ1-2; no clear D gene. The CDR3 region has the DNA TGTGCCAGCAGAGAACCAATGGGTGGCTACACCTTC. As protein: CASREPMGGYTF.